These T cell receptor beta chains were read from a single sample in a study of shared clonotypes between healthy human individuals. The protocol was immunoSEQ multiplex PCR, while the TCRdb copy is restricted to in-frame clones and leaves out a portion. The sample contains 500,000 to 650,000 clones, just over 75% of which appear only once. The sequenced sample consisted of PBMCs. Receptor source: a woman aged 40 to 49 in good health. Some clones in this sample may be carry-over from other donors' samples. Each CDR3 is given with its conserved first and last residue. Each record gives: D gene, clone size, J gene, V gene, CDR3 DNA, CDR3 protein. The D gene is left open where the match is weak. Clone size appears in some rows only: once, few, many, or a class for an expanded clone.

D gene: NA
clone size: NA
J gene: TRBJ1-1
V gene: TRBV7-2
CDR3 DNA: TGTGCCGGCAGCTCGGCCGGGGCGTTGGTCACTGAAGCTTTCTTT
CDR3 protein: CAGSSAGALVTEAFF

D gene: TRBD1
clone size: NA
J gene: TRBJ2-1
V gene: TRBV19
CDR3 DNA: TGTGCCAGTAGGACGGGACAGGGGACCTACAATGAGCAGTTCTTC
CDR3 protein: CASRTGQGTYNEQFF

D gene: NA
clone size: NA
J gene: TRBJ1-5
V gene: TRBV10-3
CDR3 DNA: TGTGCCATCAGTGAGTCGGCAGGGCAGGCGAATCAGCCCCAGCATTTT
CDR3 protein: CAISESAGQANQPQHF

D gene: NA
clone size: NA
J gene: TRBJ2-1
V gene: TRBV7-2
CDR3 DNA: TGTGCCAGCAGCTTAACGTCCAGTAATGAGCAGTTCTTC
CDR3 protein: CASSLTSSNEQFF

D gene: TRBD2
clone size: NA
J gene: TRBJ2-3
V gene: TRBV27
CDR3 DNA: TGTGCCAGCAGTTTATTCGGAGCGGGGGCCTACACAGATACGCAGTATTTT
CDR3 protein: CASSLFGAGAYTDTQYF

D gene: TRBD1
clone size: NA
J gene: TRBJ2-6
V gene: TRBV5-1
CDR3 DNA: TGCGCCAGCAGCACCTCCGGGACAGGGCTATCTGGGGCCAACGTCCTGACTTTC
CDR3 protein: CASSTSGTGLSGANVLTF

D gene: TRBD1
clone size: once
J gene: TRBJ2-5
V gene: TRBV14
CDR3 DNA: TGTGCCAGCAGCCAAGCTCATACAGGGGGCGAGACCCAGTACTTC
CDR3 protein: CASSQAHTGGETQYF

D gene: TRBD1
clone size: NA
J gene: TRBJ1-4
V gene: TRBV4-1
CDR3 DNA: TGCGCCAGCAGCCAAGAGACGGGACAGAGTTTTGAAAAACTGTTTTTT
CDR3 protein: CASSQETGQSFEKLFF

D gene: NA
clone size: few
J gene: TRBJ2-6
V gene: TRBV4-3
CDR3 DNA: TGCGCCAGCAGCCATGGACGGACCTCTGGGGCCAACGTCCTGACTTTC
CDR3 protein: CASSHGRTSGANVLTF

D gene: NA
clone size: NA
J gene: TRBJ2-7
V gene: TRBV4-2
CDR3 DNA: TGTGCCAGCAGCCAAGATCGAGGAGCGCCCTCCTACGAGCAGTACTTC
CDR3 protein: CASSQDRGAPSYEQYF

D gene: TRBD1
clone size: few
J gene: TRBJ2-6
V gene: TRBV5-1
CDR3 DNA: TGCGCCAGCAGCTTGGCCAACACAGGGGGCGCAGTAGGGGCCAACGTCCTGACTTTC
CDR3 protein: CASSLANTGGAVGANVLTF

D gene: NA
clone size: NA
J gene: TRBJ1-5
V gene: TRBV9
CDR3 DNA: TGTGCCAGCAGCGTAGGAGCTGGGAATCAGCCCCAGCATTTT
CDR3 protein: CASSVGAGNQPQHF

D gene: NA
clone size: NA
J gene: TRBJ1-1
V gene: TRBV7-8
CDR3 DNA: TGTGCCAGCACCCCAAGGGGGGGGCACACTGAAGCTTTCTTT
CDR3 protein: CASTPRGGHTEAFF

D gene: NA
clone size: NA
J gene: TRBJ2-7
V gene: TRBV10-3
CDR3 DNA: TGTGCCATCAGTGATAACAGGGCCTACGAGCAGTACTTC
CDR3 protein: CAISDNRAYEQYF

D gene: TRBD2
clone size: NA
J gene: TRBJ2-2
V gene: TRBV30
CDR3 DNA: TGTGCCTGGAGTGTACAAGGACTAGCGGGAGGGCCGTTAACCGGGGAGCTGTTTTTT
CDR3 protein: CAWSVQGLAGGPLTGELFF

D gene: TRBD2
clone size: NA
J gene: TRBJ2-7
V gene: TRBV28
CDR3 DNA: TGTGCCAGCAAGCGGGGGGACAGTTCCTACGAGCAGTACTTC
CDR3 protein: CASKRGDSSYEQYF

D gene: NA
clone size: NA
J gene: TRBJ1-3
V gene: TRBV2
CDR3 DNA: TGTGCCAGCAGTGAAACAGGGCCCGCTGGAAACACCATATATTTT
CDR3 protein: CASSETGPAGNTIYF

D gene: TRBD2
clone size: once
J gene: TRBJ2-3
V gene: TRBV2
CDR3 DNA: TGTGCCAGCAGTTTAAGACTAGCGGGAGGGAGAGATACGCAGTATTTT
CDR3 protein: CASSLRLAGGRDTQYF

D gene: NA
clone size: NA
J gene: TRBJ2-5
V gene: TRBV30
CDR3 DNA: TGTGCCTGGAGTGGGGGGACTTTCTATGGGGAGACCCAGTACTTC
CDR3 protein: CAWSGGTFYGETQYF

D gene: NA
clone size: few
J gene: TRBJ2-3
V gene: TRBV19
CDR3 DNA: TGTGCCAGTAGTAACCCCGGGACGGCAGATACGCAGTATTTT
CDR3 protein: CASSNPGTADTQYF

D gene: TRBD2
clone size: NA
J gene: TRBJ2-1
V gene: TRBV19
CDR3 DNA: TGTGCCAGTAGTATTCTGAGCGGGAGAGGCTACAATGAGCAGTTCTTC
CDR3 protein: CASSILSGRGYNEQFF

D gene: NA
clone size: NA
J gene: TRBJ1-2
V gene: TRBV28
CDR3 DNA: TGTGCCAGCACCCCGCCGGACACCTATGGCTACACCTTC
CDR3 protein: CASTPPDTYGYTF

D gene: NA
clone size: NA
J gene: TRBJ2-7
V gene: TRBV28
CDR3 DNA: TGTGCCAGCCGAGGTACCTACGAGCAGTACTTC
CDR3 protein: CASRGTYEQYF

D gene: TRBD1
clone size: NA
J gene: TRBJ1-4
V gene: TRBV28
CDR3 DNA: TGTGCCAGCAGTTTAGGGGCAGGGGGTAACGAAAAACTGTTTTTT
CDR3 protein: CASSLGAGGNEKLFF

D gene: TRBD1
clone size: NA
J gene: TRBJ1-4
V gene: TRBV14
CDR3 DNA: TGTGCCACCGCCCAAGGGGGCGCCGGGGAAAAACTGTTTTTT
CDR3 protein: CATAQGGAGEKLFF

D gene: NA
clone size: few
J gene: TRBJ2-7
V gene: TRBV7-2
CDR3 DNA: TGTGCCAGCAGCTTAGGGGCCGGGGGTGCCTACGAGCAGTACTTC
CDR3 protein: CASSLGAGGAYEQYF

D gene: TRBD2
clone size: NA
J gene: TRBJ2-7
V gene: TRBV5-4
CDR3 DNA: TGTGCCAGCAGTCCCCGGGGGGGGGAGCAGTACTTC
CDR3 protein: CASSPRGGEQYF

D gene: TRBD2
clone size: NA
J gene: TRBJ2-2
V gene: TRBV9
CDR3 DNA: TGTGCCAGCAGCGTGGGAGCGGGATCCACCGGGGAGCTGTTTTTT
CDR3 protein: CASSVGAGSTGELFF

D gene: NA
clone size: NA
J gene: TRBJ2-7
V gene: TRBV19
CDR3 DNA: TGTGCCAGTAGTATTACCCTGGACACCAGCTCCTACGAGCAGTACTTC
CDR3 protein: CASSITLDTSSYEQYF

D gene: TRBD1
clone size: many
J gene: TRBJ2-7
V gene: TRBV28
CDR3 DNA: TGTGCCAGCAGTCCTCGCCCGGACAGGGGACGGTACTTC
CDR3 protein: CASSPRPDRGRYF

D gene: TRBD2
clone size: NA
J gene: TRBJ2-5
V gene: TRBV5-1
CDR3 DNA: TGCGCCAGCAAACTAGCGGGGCAAGAGACCCAGTACTTC
CDR3 protein: CASKLAGQETQYF

D gene: TRBD2
clone size: NA
J gene: TRBJ2-7
V gene: TRBV11-1
CDR3 DNA: TGTGCCAGCAGCCCTGGGGGGGGACCTGTCTACGAGCAGTACTTC
CDR3 protein: CASSPGGGPVYEQYF

D gene: NA
clone size: NA
J gene: TRBJ2-3
V gene: TRBV19
CDR3 DNA: TGTGCCAGTCGAGGGCGTTTTTCCACAGATACGCAGTATTTT
CDR3 protein: CASRGRFSTDTQYF

D gene: NA
clone size: few
J gene: TRBJ1-5
V gene: TRBV30
CDR3 DNA: TGTGCCTGGAGTTTTGGAGAAAATCAGCCCCAGCATTTT
CDR3 protein: CAWSFGENQPQHF

D gene: NA
clone size: NA
J gene: TRBJ1-6
V gene: TRBV15
CDR3 DNA: TGTGCCACCAGCGCAGGGTGGGGGGGGATTTCACCCCTCCACTTT
CDR3 protein: CATSAGWGGISPLHF

D gene: TRBD1
clone size: NA
J gene: TRBJ2-3
V gene: TRBV7-2
CDR3 DNA: TGTGCCAGCAGCTTAACAGGGGGCGCAGATACGCAGTATTTT
CDR3 protein: CASSLTGGADTQYF

D gene: NA
clone size: NA
J gene: TRBJ1-3
V gene: TRBV9
CDR3 DNA: TGTGCCAGCAGCGTAGCTTATCCCGTCTCTGGAAACACCATATATTTT
CDR3 protein: CASSVAYPVSGNTIYF

D gene: NA
clone size: NA
J gene: TRBJ1-6
V gene: TRBV7-9
CDR3 DNA: TGTGCCAGCAGCTTAAGGGACGCGGTTTCACCCCTCCACTTT
CDR3 protein: CASSLRDAVSPLHF

D gene: NA
clone size: NA
J gene: TRBJ2-2
V gene: TRBV12-5
CDR3 DNA: TGTGCTAGTGGTTTGGGCAACGGGGAGCTGTTTTTT
CDR3 protein: CASGLGNGELFF

D gene: NA
clone size: many
J gene: TRBJ2-3
V gene: TRBV20-1
CDR3 DNA: TGCAGCGAGGGGAGGACAGATACGCAGTATTTT
CDR3 protein: CSEGRTDTQYF

D gene: NA
clone size: once
J gene: TRBJ2-5
V gene: TRBV5-1
CDR3 DNA: TGCGCCAGCAGCTTGGAAGTGTACCAAGAGACCCAGTACTTC
CDR3 protein: CASSLEVYQETQYF

D gene: TRBD1
clone size: NA
J gene: TRBJ1-2
V gene: TRBV5-4
CDR3 DNA: TGTGCCAGCAGCGAAGACAGGGTTAGTTATGGCTACACCTTC
CDR3 protein: CASSEDRVSYGYTF

D gene: TRBD1
clone size: NA
J gene: TRBJ2-5
V gene: TRBV28
CDR3 DNA: TGTGCCAGCAGTTTATACCCAAGACAGGGTGAGACCCAGTACTTC
CDR3 protein: CASSLYPRQGETQYF

D gene: NA
clone size: NA
J gene: TRBJ2-3
V gene: TRBV7-3
CDR3 DNA: TGTGCCAGCAGCCGGGACGGGCGCACAGATACGCAGTATTTT
CDR3 protein: CASSRDGRTDTQYF

D gene: TRBD2
clone size: NA
J gene: TRBJ2-1
V gene: TRBV29-1
CDR3 DNA: TGCAGCATCGAACGGGGACTAGCGGCTACCTACAATGAGCAGTTCTTC
CDR3 protein: CSIERGLAATYNEQFF

D gene: NA
clone size: NA
J gene: TRBJ1-1
V gene: TRBV5-4
CDR3 DNA: TGTGCCAGCAGCCTGTATGACACTGAAGCTTTCTTT
CDR3 protein: CASSLYDTEAFF

D gene: NA
clone size: NA
J gene: TRBJ2-3
V gene: TRBV7-7
CDR3 DNA: TGTGCTAGCAGCCAAGCTGGTGCGGGCCTGCAGTATTTT
CDR3 protein: CASSQAGAGLQYF

D gene: NA
clone size: once
J gene: TRBJ1-4
V gene: TRBV7-9
CDR3 DNA: TGTGCCAGCAGGCGGTCAACTAATGAAAAACTGTTTTTT
CDR3 protein: CASRRSTNEKLFF

D gene: NA
clone size: NA
J gene: TRBJ1-1
V gene: TRBV30
CDR3 DNA: TGTGCCTGGAGTGTAGGGGGGAGTTGGTCGGCTTTCTTT
CDR3 protein: CAWSVGGSWSAFF